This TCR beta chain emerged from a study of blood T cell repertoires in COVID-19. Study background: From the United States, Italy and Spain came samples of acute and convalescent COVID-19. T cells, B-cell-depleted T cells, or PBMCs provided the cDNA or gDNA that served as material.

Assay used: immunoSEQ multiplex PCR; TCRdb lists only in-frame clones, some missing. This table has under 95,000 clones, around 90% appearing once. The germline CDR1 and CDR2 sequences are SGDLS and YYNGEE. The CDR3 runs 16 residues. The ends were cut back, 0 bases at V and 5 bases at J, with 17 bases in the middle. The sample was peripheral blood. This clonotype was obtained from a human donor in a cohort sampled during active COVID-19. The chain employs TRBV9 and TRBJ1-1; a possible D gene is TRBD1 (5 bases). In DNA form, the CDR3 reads TGTGCCAGCAGCGTAGGAACAGGTTCGGCGAAGACTGAAGCTTTCTTT. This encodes CASSVGTGSAKTEAFF. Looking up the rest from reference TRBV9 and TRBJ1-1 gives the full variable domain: DSGVTQTPKHLITATGQRVTLRCSPRSGDLSVYWYQQSLDQGLQFLIQYYNGEERAKGNILERFSAQQFPDLHSELNLSSLELGDSALYFCASSVGTGSAKTEAFFGQGTRLTVV.